Shown below are 11 T cell receptor beta chains from a single sample sequenced in a study of T-cell memory formation after mild COVID-19. TCRdb used MiXCR to reprocess the 5' RACE reads, holding one entry per CDR3 protein. The repertoire includes more than 450,000 distinct CDR3 sequences, 18% of them detected once, and approximately 12% sits in the top ten. Sequenced: PBMCs or a T cell subset sorted from them (not recorded which). Receptors originate from an adult woman who had mild COVID-19 (a few samples of this study predate the infection). Cell type and time point are not known.

This clonotype showed up just a few times. The V gene is TRBV5-1, the J gene TRBJ1-1, with 7 bases lining up with TRBD1. The J segment lost 4 bases and the V segment lost 1 base, leaving 7 bases of the junction unmatched. CDR3 length: 15 amino acids. From germline, CDR1 is SGHRS and CDR2 YFSETQ. CDR3 nucleotides: TGCGCCAGCAGCTTGAGGGCCGACAGGGTCACTGAAGCTTTCTTT. Amino acid sequence: CASSLRADRVTEAFF.

This clonotype was detected only once. The CDR3 does not end in the conserved phenylalanine or tryptophan, so this is likely a read error. The chain joins TRBV10-3 to TRBJ2-1, with unresolved D. Per the germline V gene, CDR1 is ENHRY and CDR2 is SYGVKD. This CDR3 comprises 13 residues. Deletions cut 4 bases from V and 4 bases from J, with 8 bases between. CDR3 sequence reads: CAISVSTYNEQFL. For the CDR3, the DNA is TGTGCCATCAGTGTATCCACTTACAATGAGCAGTTCTTA.

This sequence joins TRBV12-3 or TRBV12-4 and TRBJ2-1; TRBD2 might be the D (5 bases). The V end lost 3 bases, the J end lost 2 bases, and 8 bases lay between the germline ends. The CDR3 spans 14 residues. CDR3 amino acids: CASSFTGTYNEQFF. The CDR3 DNA sequence: TGTGCCAGCAGTTTCACCGGGACCTACAATGAGCAGTTCTTC.

This clonotype was counted a few times. The chain combines TRBV3-1 with TRBJ2-1, with a tentative D call TRBD2 (6 bases). Trimming took off 1 base at V and 3 bases at J, with 10 bases between the two ends. Looked up from germline, CDR1 is LGHDT and CDR2 is YNNKEL (reference sequence). This CDR3 is built from 15 residues. The CDR3 coding sequence is TGTGCCAGCAGCCAAGCGCGGGGCTTCTACAATGAGCAGTTCTTC. It specifies CASSQARGFYNEQFF.

This clonotype has a handful of counts. V is TRBV7-2 and J is TRBJ1-4; D is ambiguous. The germline V and J ends were trimmed by 4 bases and 2 bases, with 11 bases remaining between them. Germline CDR1 is SGHTA and CDR2 is FQGNSA. CDR3 length: 15 residues. This CDR3 reads CASSSSPGTNEKLFF. The CDR3 DNA reads as TGTGCCAGCAGCTCATCCCCGGGGACTAATGAAAAACTGTTTTTT.

The CDR3 coding sequence is TGCGCCAGCAGCCAAGATGTAGCGGTGTCCTACAATGAGCAGTTCTTC. This gives the protein CASSQDVAVSYNEQFF. J is TRBJ2-1 and V is TRBV4-3; a possible D gene is TRBD2 (6 bases). V shed 0 bases and J shed 1 base, with 10 bases lying between them. CDR1 is LGHNA and CDR2 is YSLEER in the germline V gene. CDR3 length: 16 residues.

The chain joins TRBV14 to TRBJ2-1; possibly TRBD1 for D (5 bases). This CDR3 is 16 amino acids long. Germline CDR1 and CDR2: SGHDN and FVKESK. V dropped 1 base and J dropped 8 bases, with 18 bases sitting between them. The CDR3 DNA follows: TGTGCCAGCAGCCAAGGTGCAGTGGGGCCTTTCCATGAGCAGTTCTTC. It yields the protein CASSQGAVGPFHEQFF.

In this sample, this clonotype turned up many times. CDR3 residues: CASSLGVDEQYF. The CDR3 DNA reads as TGTGCCAGCAGCTTAGGAGTAGACGAGCAGTACTTC. The V gene is TRBV7-9, the J gene TRBJ2-7; D is uncertain. CDR3 length: 12 residues. V was trimmed by 1 base and J by 5 bases, leaving 6 bases between them. Per the germline V gene, CDR1 is SEHNR and CDR2 is FQNEAQ (reference sequence).

In its sample, this clonotype was seen a few times. This chain uses TRBV6-6 with TRBJ2-7, with D uncertain. Trimming took off 3 bases at V and 2 bases at J, with 14 bases between the two ends. From germline, CDR1 is MNHNY and CDR2 SVGAGI (reference sequence). The CDR3 is 15 amino acids. The CDR3 DNA reads as TGTGCCAGCAGTTATAATCGAGATAACCCCTACGAGCAGTACTTC. Its translation: CASSYNRDNPYEQYF.

This clonotype showed up just a few times. V usage is TRBV7-2 and J usage is TRBJ1-2; 7 positions match TRBD1. Germline V gene lookup returns CDR1 SGHTA and CDR2 FQGNSA. This CDR3 is 14 amino acids long. Germline trimming cut 4 bases from V and 4 bases from J; bases unmatched to any gene: 6. The CDR3 loop is CASSSWTGAYGYTF. In DNA, the CDR3 is TGTGCCAGCAGCTCCTGGACAGGAGCCTATGGCTACACCTTC.

This clonotype was recorded a few times. The rearrangement links TRBV7-9 to TRBJ1-5; D is perhaps TRBD1 (6 bases). V was cut by 4 bases and J by 7 bases, with 17 bases left in between. This CDR3 comprises 15 residues. The V gene's germline CDR1 is SEHNR and CDR2 FQNEAQ (reference sequence). CDR3: CASSSTGGARQPQHF. Written as DNA, the CDR3 is TGTGCCAGCAGCTCAACTGGGGGGGCGCGACAGCCCCAGCATTTT.